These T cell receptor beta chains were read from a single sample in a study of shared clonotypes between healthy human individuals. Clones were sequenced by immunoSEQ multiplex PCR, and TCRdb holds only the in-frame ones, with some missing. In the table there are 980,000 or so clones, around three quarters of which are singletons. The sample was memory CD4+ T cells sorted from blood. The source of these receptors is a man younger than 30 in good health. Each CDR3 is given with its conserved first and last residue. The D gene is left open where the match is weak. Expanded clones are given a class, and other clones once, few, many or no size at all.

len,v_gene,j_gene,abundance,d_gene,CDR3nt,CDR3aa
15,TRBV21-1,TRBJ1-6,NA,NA,TGTGCCAGCAGCAAAGTCAGAGGGGAGCGATCACCCCTCCACTTT,CASSKVRGERSPLHF
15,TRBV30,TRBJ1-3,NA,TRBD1,TGTGCCTGGGGAGGGGACAGGGGTACTGGAAACACCATATATTTT,CAWGGDRGTGNTIYF
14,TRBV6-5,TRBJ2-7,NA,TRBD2,TGTGCCAGCAGTCGACTAGCGGGGGGAGGGGAGCAGTACTTC,CASSRLAGGGEQYF
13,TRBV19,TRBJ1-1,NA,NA,TGTGCCAGTAGTCCCGGATCGTACACTGAAGCTTTCTTT,CASSPGSYTEAFF
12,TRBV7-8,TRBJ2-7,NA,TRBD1,TGTGCCAGTAGACAGGGACAGTACGAGCAGTACTTC,CASRQGQYEQYF
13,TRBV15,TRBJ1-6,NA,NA,TGTGCCACCAGTAAAGAGGATAATTCACCCCTCCACTTT,CATSKEDNSPLHF
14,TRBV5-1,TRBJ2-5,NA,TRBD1,TGCGCCAGCAGCGCAACAGGGGTCCAAGAGACCCAGTACTTC,CASSATGVQETQYF
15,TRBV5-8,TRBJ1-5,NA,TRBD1,TGTGCCAGCAGCTTGGCTGGGACAGGGCCTCAGCCCCAGCATTTT,CASSLAGTGPQPQHF
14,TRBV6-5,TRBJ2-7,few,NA,TGTGCCAGCAGCCCCGCTAGCGCTTCCTACGAGCAGTACTTC,CASSPASASYEQYF
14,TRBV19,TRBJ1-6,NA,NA,TGTGCCACCAGGGGTGACCTCGATAATTCACCCCTCCACTTT,CATRGDLDNSPLHF
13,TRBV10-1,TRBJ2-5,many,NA,TGCGCCAGCAGTGTTGGGGTGCGAGAGACCCAGTACTTC,CASSVGVRETQYF
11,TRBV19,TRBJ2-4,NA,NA,TGTGCCAGTACGGGCGGGATCGTTCAGTACTTC,CASTGGIVQYF
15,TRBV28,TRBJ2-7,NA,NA,TGTGCCAGCAGTTTAAGTAGGACTCTAGCCTACGAGCAGTACTTC,CASSLSRTLAYEQYF
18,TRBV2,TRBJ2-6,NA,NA,TGTGCCAGCCTGGGGGGCACAGGGGTCTTATCTGGGGCCAACGTCCTGACTTTC,CASLGGTGVLSGANVLTF
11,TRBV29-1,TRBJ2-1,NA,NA,TGCAGCGTTGTAGGCCTCAATGAGCAGTTCTTC,CSVVGLNEQFF
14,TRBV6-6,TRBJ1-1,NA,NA,TGTGCCAGCAGTTATGGTGGGGATAACACTGAAGCTTTCTTT,CASSYGGDNTEAFF
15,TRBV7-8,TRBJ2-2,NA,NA,TGTGCCAGCAGCTTACTGTACACAAACACCGGGGAGCTGTTTTTT,CASSLLYTNTGELFF
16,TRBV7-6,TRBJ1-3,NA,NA,TGTGCCAGCAGCCTGGGGACATCGAGCTCTGGAAACACCATATATTTT,CASSLGTSSSGNTIYF
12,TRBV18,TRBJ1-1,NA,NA,TGTGCCAGCTCATCCGGACAGACTGAAGCTTTCTTT,CASSSGQTEAFF
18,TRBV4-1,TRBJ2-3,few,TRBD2,TGCGCCAGCAGCCAAGCTCCTAGCGGGAGGGCCTACACAGATACGCAGTATTTT,CASSQAPSGRAYTDTQYF
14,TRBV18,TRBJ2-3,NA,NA,TGTGCCAGCTCACCTCCCGTCAGCACAGATACGCAGTATTTT,CASSPPVSTDTQYF
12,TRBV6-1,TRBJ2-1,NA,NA,TGTGCCAGCCGCCCCCCAGGTGTTGAGCAGTTCTTC,CASRPPGVEQFF
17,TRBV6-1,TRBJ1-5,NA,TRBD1,TGTGCCAGCAGTGAAAGAGGACAGGGACATAGCAATCAGCCCCAGCATTTT,CASSERGQGHSNQPQHF
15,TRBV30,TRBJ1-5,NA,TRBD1,TGTGCCTGGAGTAGACAGGGGACAAGCAATCAGCCCCAGCATTTT,CAWSRQGTSNQPQHF
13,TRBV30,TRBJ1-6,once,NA,TGTGCCTGGACCGGGCCTAATAATTCACCCCTCCACTTT,CAWTGPNNSPLHF
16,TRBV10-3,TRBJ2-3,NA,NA,TGTGCCATCAGTGAGTCAGCAGGGGGGCGCACAGATACGCAGTATTTT,CAISESAGGRTDTQYF
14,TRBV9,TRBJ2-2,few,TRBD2,TGTGCCAGCAGCCGACTAGCGGAAACCGGGGAGCTGTTTTTT,CASSRLAETGELFF
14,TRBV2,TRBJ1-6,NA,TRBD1,TGTGCCAGCAGATCCGGGACAGGGCCTTCACCCCTCCACTTT,CASRSGTGPSPLHF
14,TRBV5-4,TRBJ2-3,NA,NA,TGTGCCAGCACCCAAGCGGGTCGCACAGATACGCAGTATTTT,CASTQAGRTDTQYF
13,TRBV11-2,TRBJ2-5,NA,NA,TGTGCCAGCAGTGGGGGCGCAGAAGAGACCCAGTACTTC,CASSGGAEETQYF
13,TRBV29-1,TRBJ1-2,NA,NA,TGCAGCGTTAGGACTGCAGTTAACTATGGCTACACCTTC,CSVRTAVNYGYTF
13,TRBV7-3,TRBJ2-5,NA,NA,TGTGCCAGCAGCTTAACAATACAAGAGACCCAGTACTTC,CASSLTIQETQYF
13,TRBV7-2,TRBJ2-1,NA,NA,TGTGCCAGCAGCTCGCAGCGTGGCAATGAGCAGTTCTTC,CASSSQRGNEQFF
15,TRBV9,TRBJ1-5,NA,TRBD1,TGTGCCAGCAGCGGGGGACAGGGGGCATGGCAGCCCCAGCATTTT,CASSGGQGAWQPQHF
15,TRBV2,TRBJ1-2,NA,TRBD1,TGTGCCAGCCGCCTGAAAACGGGACAGGTCTTTGGCTACACCTTC,CASRLKTGQVFGYTF
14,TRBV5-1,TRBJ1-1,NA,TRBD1,TGCGCCAGCGGCCCCCGGGACAGGGGCACTGAAGCTTTCTTT,CASGPRDRGTEAFF
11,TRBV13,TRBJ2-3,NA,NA,TGTGCCAGCAGCCTGTTAAATACGCAGTATTTT,CASSLLNTQYF
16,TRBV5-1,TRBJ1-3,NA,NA,TGCGCCAGCAGCTTGGAGGGGGGAAACTCTGGAAACACCATATATTTT,CASSLEGGNSGNTIYF
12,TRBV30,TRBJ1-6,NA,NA,TGTGCCTGGACCAATCAGGGACCACCCCTCCACTTT,CAWTNQGPPLHF
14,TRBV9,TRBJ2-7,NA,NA,TGTGCCAGCAGCAGGGGGGTATTGGTCTACGAGCAGTACTTC,CASSRGVLVYEQYF
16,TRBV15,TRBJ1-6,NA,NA,TGTGCCACCAGAGGGTCAGGGGACGGAACCGTTTCACCCCTCCACTTT,CATRGSGDGTVSPLHF
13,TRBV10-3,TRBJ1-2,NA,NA,TGTGCCATCAGTGAGTTTGGCAAGGACGGCTACACCTTC,CAISEFGKDGYTF
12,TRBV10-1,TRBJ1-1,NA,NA,TGCGCCAGCAGCAGACCACAGGGCCGGGCTTTCTTT,CASSRPQGRAFF
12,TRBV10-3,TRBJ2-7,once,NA,TGTGCCATCAGCTCCCAAAGTAACGAGCAGTACTTC,CAISSQSNEQYF
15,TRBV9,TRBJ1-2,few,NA,TGTGCCAGCAGCACACATTCACAGGGAAGCTATGGCTACACCTTC,CASSTHSQGSYGYTF
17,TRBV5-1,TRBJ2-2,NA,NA,TGCGCCAGCAGCTTGGTAGGCGGCGGGGCGAACACCGGGGAGCTGTTTTTT,CASSLVGGGANTGELFF
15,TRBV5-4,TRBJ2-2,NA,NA,TGTGCCAGCAGCGTGACGCCTGTGAACACCGGGGAGCTGTTTTTT,CASSVTPVNTGELFF
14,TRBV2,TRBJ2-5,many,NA,TGTGCCACCAGGCGTTCTGCGTATCAAGAGACCCAGTACTTC,CATRRSAYQETQYF
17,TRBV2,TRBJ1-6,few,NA,TGTGCCAGCAGTCAGGGTGGCGGCAGCTCCTATAATTCACCCCTCCACTTT,CASSQGGGSSYNSPLHF
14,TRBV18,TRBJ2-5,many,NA,TGTGCCAGCTCACCCCCCCAGGGCAGAGAGACCCAGTACTTC,CASSPPQGRETQYF
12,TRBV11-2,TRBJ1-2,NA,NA,TGTGCCAGCGGGAAGGGGCTCTATGGCTACACCTTC,CASGKGLYGYTF
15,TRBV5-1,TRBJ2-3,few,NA,TGCGCCAGCAGCTTGGACAGCACTAGCACAGATACGCAGTATTTT,CASSLDSTSTDTQYF
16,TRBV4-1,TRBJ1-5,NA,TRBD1,TGCGCCAGCAGCATCGAGGACAGGGGATCCAATCAGCCCCAGCATTTT,CASSIEDRGSNQPQHF
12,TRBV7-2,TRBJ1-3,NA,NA,TGTGCCAGCAGCTTGCGTGGAAACACCATATATTTT,CASSLRGNTIYF
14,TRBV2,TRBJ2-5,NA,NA,TGTGCCAGCAGAAAAGGACAGAACCAAGAGACCCAGTACTTC,CASRKGQNQETQYF
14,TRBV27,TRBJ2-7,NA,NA,TGTGCCAGCAGTTTACTGGACAGAAATGGCGAGCAGTACTTC,CASSLLDRNGEQYF
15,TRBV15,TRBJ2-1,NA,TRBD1,TGTGCCACCAGCAGACTATCCCAGGGGGCGGATGAGCAGTTCTTC,CATSRLSQGADEQFF
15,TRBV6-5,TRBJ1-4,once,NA,TGTGCCAGCACCTCCCGTGGGGGTGCTAATGAAAAACTGTTTTTT,CASTSRGGANEKLFF
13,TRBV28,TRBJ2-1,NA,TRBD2,TGTGCCGGTAGGACTAGCGGAGGGGGGGAGCAGTTCTTC,CAGRTSGGGEQFF